What follows is one T cell receptor beta chain and its context. Clones were read by immunoSEQ multiplex PCR, and TCRdb kept only the in-frame ones, dropping some. The sample includes tens of thousands of clones, about 80% of them seen just once. The V and J ends lost 3 bases and 2 bases respectively, with 7 bases between them. The CDR3 is 13 amino acids. From germline, CDR1 is SEHNR and CDR2 FQNEAQ (reference sequence). This entry is derived from a study of blood T cell repertoires in COVID-19. The J gene is TRBJ1-1, the V gene TRBV7-9; D unclear. The sequenced material came from peripheral blood. The clonotype originates from a human donor in a cohort sampled during active COVID-19. The CDR3 here is CASSLEGNTEAFF. CDR3 DNA sequence: TGTGCCAGCAGCTTGGAGGGTAACACTGAAGCTTTCTTT.